These T cell receptor beta chains were read from a single sample in a study of blood T cell repertoires in COVID-19. TCRdb keeps only in-frame clones here, not all; method: immunoSEQ multiplex PCR. The table includes around 300,000 clones, approximately 90% detected once. The sample consisted of peripheral blood. The receptors stem from a woman aged 40 to 55 with acute or convalescent COVID-19. CDR3s include the opening cysteine and the closing phenylalanine or tryptophan. Each record gives: D gene, J gene, clone size, V gene, CDR3 DNA, CDR3 protein. D genes are given only for firm matches. Rows give clone size only sometimes, using once, few, many, or a class for an expanded clone.

D gene: TRBD1; J gene: TRBJ1-5; clone size: NA; V gene: TRBV5-1; CDR3 DNA: TGCGCCAGCAGCCCGGGACAGACTAATCAGCCCCAGCATTTT; CDR3 protein: CASSPGQTNQPQHF
D gene: NA; J gene: TRBJ2-2; clone size: NA; V gene: TRBV11-2; CDR3 DNA: TGTGCCAGCAGCTTAGTCACAGACCCGAACACCGGGGAGCTGTTTTTT; CDR3 protein: CASSLVTDPNTGELFF
D gene: TRBD1; J gene: TRBJ2-5; clone size: NA; V gene: TRBV7-8; CDR3 DNA: TGTGCCAGCAGCTGGCCGGGACAGGTGAAAGAGACCCAGTACTTC; CDR3 protein: CASSWPGQVKETQYF
D gene: NA; J gene: TRBJ1-5; clone size: NA; V gene: TRBV19; CDR3 DNA: TGTGCCAGTACCATCCAGGGCAATCAGCCCCAGCATTTT; CDR3 protein: CASTIQGNQPQHF
D gene: TRBD1; J gene: TRBJ1-1; clone size: NA; V gene: TRBV20-1; CDR3 DNA: TGCAGTGCTAGTCTTCCGGGACAGGGAATTGGGGCTTTCTTT; CDR3 protein: CSASLPGQGIGAFF
D gene: NA; J gene: TRBJ1-5; clone size: few; V gene: TRBV5-1; CDR3 DNA: TGCGCCAGCAGCTTGGGGGGCTGGCAGCCCCAGCATTTT; CDR3 protein: CASSLGGWQPQHF
D gene: NA; J gene: TRBJ1-2; clone size: NA; V gene: TRBV5-1; CDR3 DNA: TGCGCCAGCACCCGTCCAGGGGCGGGTGGCTACACCTTC; CDR3 protein: CASTRPGAGGYTF
D gene: TRBD1; J gene: TRBJ1-6; clone size: NA; V gene: TRBV5-6; CDR3 DNA: TGTGCCAGCAGGTTGGACAGGTCACCCCTCCACTTT; CDR3 protein: CASRLDRSPLHF
D gene: NA; J gene: TRBJ2-3; clone size: NA; V gene: TRBV9; CDR3 DNA: TGTGCCAGCAGCCCCAGTGGGGGCGGAGGACACCGAGCAACAGATACGCAGTATTTT; CDR3 protein: CASSPSGGGGHRATDTQYF
D gene: TRBD1; J gene: TRBJ2-5; clone size: NA; V gene: TRBV10-3; CDR3 DNA: TGTGCCATCAAGGGAGCCCCAGGGGGAGAGACCCAGTACTTC; CDR3 protein: CAIKGAPGGETQYF
D gene: NA; J gene: TRBJ1-5; clone size: NA; V gene: TRBV11-2; CDR3 DNA: TGTGCCAGCAGCTTAGGTAGGGGCAGCCTTGGCAATCAGCCCCAGCATTTT; CDR3 protein: CASSLGRGSLGNQPQHF
D gene: NA; J gene: TRBJ2-5; clone size: NA; V gene: TRBV9; CDR3 DNA: TGTGCCAGCAGCGTAGCTACGGGAGAGACCCAGTACTTC; CDR3 protein: CASSVATGETQYF
D gene: TRBD1; J gene: TRBJ1-2; clone size: NA; V gene: TRBV24-1; CDR3 DNA: TGTGCCACCAGTGATTTAGCAGGGGGCGTCTATGGCTACACCTTC; CDR3 protein: CATSDLAGGVYGYTF
D gene: TRBD1; J gene: TRBJ1-2; clone size: NA; V gene: TRBV19; CDR3 DNA: TGTGCCAGTAGTTCCCGCCCGGGACAGGGGATTTATGGCTACACCTTC; CDR3 protein: CASSSRPGQGIYGYTF
D gene: TRBD1; J gene: TRBJ1-6; clone size: NA; V gene: TRBV9; CDR3 DNA: TGTGCCAGCAGCGCCCAGACAGGGCTAAATTCACCCCTCCACTTT; CDR3 protein: CASSAQTGLNSPLHF